This TCR beta chain was obtained from a study of T-cell reconstitution after alpha-beta-depleted transplantation in children. Study observations and caveats: Surviving recipient T cells and thymic progenitors accounted for the high day-60 TCRbeta diversity observed in some patients. The origin of alpha-beta T cells about two months after transplant was reportedly several hundred expanded graft clones.

Unique molecular identifiers were incorporated during preparation of the TCRbeta library. Each CDR3 protein is one row after TCRdb ran MiXCR on the PCR reads. The sample yields fewer than 550,000 distinct CDR3 sequences, roughly 10% seen once. This clonotype was seen many times. Its specificity is not known. V was clipped by 5 bases and J by 6 bases; unmatched bases: 15. This CDR3 region has 16 residues. This material consisted of PBMCs, mostly from graft donor cells, taken 180 days after TCRalphabeta/CD19-depleted stem cell transplant. The clonotype comes from a female patient aged 2-9 years who had a stem cell transplant for aplastic anemia, so the T cells may come from the graft donor. V gene TRBV12-3 or TRBV12-4 combines with J gene TRBJ2-5; 7 positions agree with TRBD1. The chain's CDR3 is CASSPREGGQGKTQYF. Written as DNA, the CDR3 is TGTGCCAGCAGTCCCCGTGAAGGGGGCCAAGGCAAGACCCAGTACTTC.